This T cell receptor (beta chain) was documented in a study of T cell clonotyping in hematopoietic cell transplantation. Details on this clone: Its antigen is unidentified.

Study results and limitations: After transplant, recipient diversity fell while pathologically expanded clonotypes grew through day 180. Without cell sorting, CD4 versus CD8 contributions remain unresolved. Higher Inverse Simpson Index values in graft donor and pretransplant recipient predicted broader posttransplant TCR diversity. At the given depth, recipient repertoires were over 95% de novo clonotypes.

Germline values: CDR1 SGHDT, CDR2 YYEEEE. This CDR3 contains 15 residues. V was clipped by 2 bases and J by 4 bases; unmatched bases: 5. Generated by immunoSEQ multiplex PCR, the TCRdb table keeps only in-frame clones and is missing some. Of fewer than 2,000 clones in the sample, roughly nine tenths were seen once. The starting material was peripheral blood mononuclear cells, obtained 30 days after allogeneic stem cell transplant. This TCR was recovered from a female patient aged 50-59 years who had an allogeneic stem cell transplant from a related donor, so the T cells may come from the graft donor. Some clones in this sample may be carry-over from other donors' samples. The J gene is TRBJ2-2, the V gene TRBV5-6; 7 bases are shared with TRBD2. CDR3 in amino acids: CASSLGLAVTGELFF. Here the CDR3 DNA reads TGTGCCAGCAGCTTAGGGCTAGCGGTCACCGGGGAGCTGTTTTTT.